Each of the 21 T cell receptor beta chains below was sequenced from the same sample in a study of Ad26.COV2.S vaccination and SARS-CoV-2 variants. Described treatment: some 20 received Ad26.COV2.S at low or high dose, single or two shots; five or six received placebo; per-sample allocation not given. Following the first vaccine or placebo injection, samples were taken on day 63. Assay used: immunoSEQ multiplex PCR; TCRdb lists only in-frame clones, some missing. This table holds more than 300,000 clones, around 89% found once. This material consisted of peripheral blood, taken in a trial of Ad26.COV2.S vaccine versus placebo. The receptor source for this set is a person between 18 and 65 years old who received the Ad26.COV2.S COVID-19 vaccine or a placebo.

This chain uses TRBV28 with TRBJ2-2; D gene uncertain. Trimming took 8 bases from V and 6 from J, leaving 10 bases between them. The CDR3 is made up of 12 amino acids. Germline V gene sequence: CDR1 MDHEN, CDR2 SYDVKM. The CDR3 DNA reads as TGTGCCAGCTTAAGGACCCCCGGGGAGCTGTTTTTT. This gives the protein CASLRTPGELFF. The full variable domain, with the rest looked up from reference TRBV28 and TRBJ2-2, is DVKVTQSSRYLVKRTGEKVFLECVQDMDHENMFWYRQDPGLGLRLIYFSYDVKMKEKGDIPEGYSVSREKKERFSLILESASTNQTSMYLCASLRTPGELFFGEGSRLTVL.

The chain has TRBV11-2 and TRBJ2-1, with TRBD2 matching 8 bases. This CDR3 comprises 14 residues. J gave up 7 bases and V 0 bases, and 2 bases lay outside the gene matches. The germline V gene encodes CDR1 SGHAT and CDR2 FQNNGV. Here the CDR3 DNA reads TGTGCCAGCAGCTTAGAGATAGCGGGAAATGAGCAGTTCTTC. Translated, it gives CASSLEIAGNEQFF.

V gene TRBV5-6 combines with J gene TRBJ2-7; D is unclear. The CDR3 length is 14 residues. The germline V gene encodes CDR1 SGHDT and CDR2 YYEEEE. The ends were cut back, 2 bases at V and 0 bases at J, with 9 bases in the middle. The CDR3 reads CASSFGFRSYEQYF. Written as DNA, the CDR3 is TGTGCCAGCAGCTTCGGGTTCCGCTCCTACGAGCAGTACTTC.

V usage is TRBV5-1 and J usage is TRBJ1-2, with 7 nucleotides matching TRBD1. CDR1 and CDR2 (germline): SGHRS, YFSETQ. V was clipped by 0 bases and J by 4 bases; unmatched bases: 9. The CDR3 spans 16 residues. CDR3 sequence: CASSLAALDRRYGYTF. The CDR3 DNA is TGCGCCAGCAGCTTGGCCGCTTTGGACAGGCGCTATGGCTACACCTTC.

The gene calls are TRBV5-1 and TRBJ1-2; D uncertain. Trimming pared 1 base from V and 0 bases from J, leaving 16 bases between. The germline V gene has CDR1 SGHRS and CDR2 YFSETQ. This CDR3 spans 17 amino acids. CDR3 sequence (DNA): TGCGCCAGCAGCTTGAGCGCCAGATCCCGAACTAACTATGGCTACACCTTC. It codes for CASSLSARSRTNYGYTF.

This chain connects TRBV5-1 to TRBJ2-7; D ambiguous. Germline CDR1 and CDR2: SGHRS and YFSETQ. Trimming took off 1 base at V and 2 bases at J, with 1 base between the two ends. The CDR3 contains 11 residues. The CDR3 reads CASSLTYEQYF. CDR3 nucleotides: TGCGCCAGCAGCTTGACCTACGAGCAGTACTTC.

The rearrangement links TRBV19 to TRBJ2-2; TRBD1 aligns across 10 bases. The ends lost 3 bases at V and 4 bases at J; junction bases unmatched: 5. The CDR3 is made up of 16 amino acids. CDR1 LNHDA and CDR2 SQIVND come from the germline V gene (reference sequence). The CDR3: CASSILGTGVTGELFF. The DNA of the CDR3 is TGTGCCAGTAGTATCTTAGGGACAGGGGTCACCGGGGAGCTGTTTTTT.

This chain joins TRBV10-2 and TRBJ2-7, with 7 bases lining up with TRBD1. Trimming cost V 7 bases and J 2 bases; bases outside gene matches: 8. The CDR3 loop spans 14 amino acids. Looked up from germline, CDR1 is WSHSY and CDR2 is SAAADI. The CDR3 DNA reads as TGCGCCAGCATGGACAGGTTACCCCCCTACGAGCAGTACTTC. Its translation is CASMDRLPPYEQYF.

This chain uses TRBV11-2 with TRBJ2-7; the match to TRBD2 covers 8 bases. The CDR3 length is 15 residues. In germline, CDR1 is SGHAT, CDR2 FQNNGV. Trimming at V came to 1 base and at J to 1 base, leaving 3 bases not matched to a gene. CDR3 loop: CASSLVAGGSYEQYF. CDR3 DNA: TGTGCCAGCAGCTTAGTGGCGGGGGGATCCTACGAGCAGTACTTC.

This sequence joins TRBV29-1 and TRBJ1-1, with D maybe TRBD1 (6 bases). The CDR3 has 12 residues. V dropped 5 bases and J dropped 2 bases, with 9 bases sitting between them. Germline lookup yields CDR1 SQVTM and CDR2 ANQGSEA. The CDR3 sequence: CSVTGSNTEAFF. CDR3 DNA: TGCAGCGTTACAGGGAGCAACACTGAAGCTTTCTTT.

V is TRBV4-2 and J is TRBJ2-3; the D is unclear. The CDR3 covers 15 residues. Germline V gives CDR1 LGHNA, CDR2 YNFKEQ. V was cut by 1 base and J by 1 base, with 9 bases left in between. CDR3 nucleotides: TGTGCCAGCAGCCAAGCGTTAGCCCGCACAGATACGCAGTATTTT. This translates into CASSQALARTDTQYF.

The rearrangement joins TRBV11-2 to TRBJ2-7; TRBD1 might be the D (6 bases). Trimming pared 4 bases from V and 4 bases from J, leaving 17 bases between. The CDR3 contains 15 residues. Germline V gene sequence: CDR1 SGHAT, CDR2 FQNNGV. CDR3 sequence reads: CASSSGVLGRYEQYF. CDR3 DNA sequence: TGTGCCAGCAGCTCAGGGGTATTAGGGCGGTACGAGCAGTACTTC. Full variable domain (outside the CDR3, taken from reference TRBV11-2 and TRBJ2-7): EAGVAQSPRYKIIEKRQSVAFWCNPISGHATLYWYQQILGQGPKLLIQFQNNGVVDDSQLPKDRFSAERLKGVDSTLKIQPAKLEDSAVYLCASSSGVLGRYEQYFGPGTRLTVT.

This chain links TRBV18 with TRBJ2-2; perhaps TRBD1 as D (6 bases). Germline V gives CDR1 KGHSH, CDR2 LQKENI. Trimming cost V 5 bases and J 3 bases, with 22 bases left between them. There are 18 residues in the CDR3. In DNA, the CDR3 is TGTGCCAGCTCATCAACCCCCCAACAGGGTAGGGACACCGGGGAGCTGTTTTTT. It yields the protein CASSSTPQQGRDTGELFF.

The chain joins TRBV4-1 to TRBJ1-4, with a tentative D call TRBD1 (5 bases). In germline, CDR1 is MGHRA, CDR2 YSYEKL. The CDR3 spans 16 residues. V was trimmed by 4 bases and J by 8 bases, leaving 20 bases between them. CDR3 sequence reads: CASSRYPGPSGEKLFF. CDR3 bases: TGCGCCAGCAGCCGGTATCCGGGACCCTCGGGGGAAAAACTGTTTTTT.

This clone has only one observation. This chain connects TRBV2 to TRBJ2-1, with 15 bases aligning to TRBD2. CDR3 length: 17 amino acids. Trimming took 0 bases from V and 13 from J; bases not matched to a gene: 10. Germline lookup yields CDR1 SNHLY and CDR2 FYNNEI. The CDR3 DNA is TGTGCCAGCAGTGAAGCGCTTCCAGGACTAGCGGGGGGGCCCCAGTTCTTC. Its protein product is CASSEALPGLAGGPQFF.

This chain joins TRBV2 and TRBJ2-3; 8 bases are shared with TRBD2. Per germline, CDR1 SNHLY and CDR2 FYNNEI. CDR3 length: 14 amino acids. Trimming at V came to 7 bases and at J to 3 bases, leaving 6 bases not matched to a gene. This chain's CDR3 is CASKEAGGTDTQYF. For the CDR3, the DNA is TGTGCCAGCAAAGAGGCGGGAGGTACAGATACGCAGTATTTT.

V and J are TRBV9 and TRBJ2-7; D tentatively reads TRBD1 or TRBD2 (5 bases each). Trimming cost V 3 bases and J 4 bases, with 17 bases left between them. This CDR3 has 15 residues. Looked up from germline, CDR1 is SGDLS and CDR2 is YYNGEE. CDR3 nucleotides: TGTGCCAGCAGCGCCTCCGGGACCGCTACTTACGAGCAGTACTTC. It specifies CASSASGTATYEQYF. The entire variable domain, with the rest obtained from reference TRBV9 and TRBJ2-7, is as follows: DSGVTQTPKHLITATGQRVTLRCSPRSGDLSVYWYQQSLDQGLQFLIQYYNGEERAKGNILERFSAQQFPDLHSELNLSSLELGDSALYFCASSASGTATYEQYFGPGTRLTVT.

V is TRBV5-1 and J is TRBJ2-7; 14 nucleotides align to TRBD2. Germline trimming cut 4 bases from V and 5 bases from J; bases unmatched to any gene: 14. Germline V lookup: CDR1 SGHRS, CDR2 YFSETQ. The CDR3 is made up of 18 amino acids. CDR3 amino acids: CASSVDSLGTSGSDEQYF. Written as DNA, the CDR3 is TGCGCCAGCAGCGTGGATAGCCTCGGGACTAGCGGGAGCGACGAGCAGTACTTC.

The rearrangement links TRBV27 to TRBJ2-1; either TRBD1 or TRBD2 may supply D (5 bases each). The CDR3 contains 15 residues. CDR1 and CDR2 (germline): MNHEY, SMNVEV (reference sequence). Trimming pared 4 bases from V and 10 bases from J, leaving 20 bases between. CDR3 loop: CASSSGTDSLAEQFF. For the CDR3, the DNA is TGTGCCAGCAGTTCAGGGACCGACAGTTTAGCCGAGCAGTTCTTC.

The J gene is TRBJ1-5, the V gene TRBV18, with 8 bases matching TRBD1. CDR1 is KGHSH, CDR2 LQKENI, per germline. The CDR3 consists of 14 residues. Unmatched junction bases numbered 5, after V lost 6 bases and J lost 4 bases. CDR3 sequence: CASSIRQGNQPQHF. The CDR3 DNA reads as TGTGCCAGCTCGATACGACAGGGGAATCAGCCCCAGCATTTT.

The CDR3 region is CASSEGLYEQYF. DNA of the CDR3: TGTGCCAGCAGTGAGGGACTCTACGAGCAGTACTTC. The chain recombines TRBV6-4 with TRBJ2-7; possible D gene TRBD2, 6 bases. The CDR3 sequence is 12 residues long. The V end lost 3 bases, the J end lost 3 bases, and 6 bases lay between the germline ends. Germline CDR1 MRHNA, CDR2 SNTAGT.